This is a list of T cell receptor beta chains from one sample in a study of response to subunit inactivated influenza vaccine. Each CDR3 protein gets one entry after TCRdb re-called the RT-PCR reads with MiXCR. Here the sample spans hundreds of thousands of distinct CDR3 sequences, approximately 7.1% being singletons. Sequencing used PBMCs from blood, obtained around 25 months after vaccination. The receptors were gathered from a man aged 50-75 years who received an inactivated influenza vaccine. CDR3s include the opening cysteine and the closing phenylalanine or tryptophan. Fields, in order: J gene, V gene, D gene, clone size, CDR3 protein, CDR3 DNA. D genes are given only for firm matches. Not all rows give a size; the values are once, few, many and, for expanded clones, a class.

TRBJ1-3 TRBV19 NA many CASGGTGNTIYF TGTGCCAGTGGTGGTACCGGAAACACCATATATTTT
TRBJ1-1 TRBV4-3 NA few CASSQKDRGDTEAFF TGCGCCAGCAGCCAAAAAGACCGGGGGGACACTGAAGCTTTCTTT
TRBJ1-3 TRBV6-5 TRBD1 NA CASSYPGQGDSGNTIYF TGTGCCAGCAGTTACCCAGGACAGGGAGACTCTGGAAACACCATATATTTT
TRBJ2-7 TRBV5-6 NA few CASSLTGALYEQYF TGTGCCAGCAGCTTGACAGGAGCACTTTACGAGCAGTACTTC
TRBJ2-4 TRBV6-2/TRBV6-3 TRBD2 many CASSYGSQSGRTKNIQYF TGTGCCAGCAGTTACGGATCCCAAAGCGGGAGGACCAAAAACATTCAGTACTTC
TRBJ2-1 TRBV18 TRBD2 NA CASSAGTRGYNEQFF TGTGCCAGCTCAGCCGGGACTAGGGGCTACAATGAGCAGTTCTTC
TRBJ2-6 TRBV4-3 TRBD1 NA CASSHGQGSGANVLTF TGCGCCAGCAGCCATGGACAGGGCTCTGGGGCCAACGTCCTGACTTTC
TRBJ1-2 TRBV4-1 TRBD1 NA CASSKDRVGYGYTF TGCGCCAGCAGCAAAGACAGGGTAGGGTATGGCTACACCTTC
TRBJ1-2 TRBV5-6 NA NA CASFTWGSYNYGYTF TGTGCCAGCTTCACCTGGGGAAGTTATAACTATGGCTACACCTTC
TRBJ2-1 TRBV6-2/TRBV6-3 TRBD2 many CASTLFSGRGGEQFF TGTGCCAGCACCTTATTTAGCGGGAGAGGAGGTGAGCAGTTCTTC
TRBJ1-2 TRBV6-5 NA NA CASSSTPARDYGYTF TGTGCCAGCAGTTCTACCCCGGCCAGGGACTATGGCTACACCTTC
TRBJ2-2 TRBV5-5 TRBD1 many CASSPPPGQGNTGELFF TGTGCCAGCAGTCCACCCCCGGGACAGGGAAACACCGGGGAGCTGTTTTTT
TRBJ1-2 TRBV29-1 NA many CSVEGGGYTF TGCAGCGTTGAAGGAGGTGGCTACACCTTC
TRBJ1-2 TRBV15 TRBD1 NA CATSRDGTGLSYTF TGTGCCACCAGCAGGGACGGGACAGGTCTAAGCTACACCTTC
TRBJ2-7 TRBV5-1 NA NA CASSLEGTGTKIYEQYF TGCGCCAGCAGCTTGGAAGGCACAGGTACCAAAATCTACGAGCAGTACTTC
TRBJ2-3 TRBV28 NA few CASASETVDTDTQYF TGTGCCAGCGCAAGCGAGACGGTCGACACAGATACGCAGTATTTT
TRBJ2-6 TRBV6-5 NA many CASSYSGTVSGANVLTF TGTGCCAGCAGTTACTCGGGAACCGTGTCTGGGGCCAACGTCCTGACTTTC
TRBJ2-3 TRBV6-1 TRBD2 NA CASRAPGLAGADTQYF TGTGCCAGCAGGGCACCGGGACTAGCGGGAGCAGATACGCAGTATTTT
TRBJ2-2 TRBV20-1 NA many CSANQVNAGELFF TGCAGTGCTAACCAAGTAAACGCCGGGGAGCTGTTTTTT
TRBJ1-5 TRBV30 TRBD1 NA CAWSRGGRSQPQHF TGTGCCTGGAGTAGAGGGGGCCGAAGTCAGCCCCAGCATTTT
TRBJ2-6 TRBV7-7 TRBD1 few CASSLKRPLPGQRYSSGANVLTF TGTGCCAGCAGCTTAAAAAGACCTCTGCCGGGACAGAGATACAGCTCTGGGGCCAACGTCCTGACTTTC
TRBJ2-7 TRBV12-3/TRBV12-4 NA NA CASSFGLDYEQYF TGTGCCAGCAGTTTTGGCCTGGACTACGAGCAGTACTTC
TRBJ2-2 TRBV10-3 TRBD1 many CAISGQGKITNTGELFF TGTGCCATCAGTGGACAGGGGAAAATAACGAACACCGGGGAGCTGTTTTTT
TRBJ1-2 TRBV28 TRBD1 few CASSPSGDSDDTGYTF TGTGCCAGCAGTCCATCCGGGGACAGCGACGATACGGGCTACACCTTC
TRBJ2-1 TRBV20-1 NA many CSAWKASEQFF TGCAGTGCTTGGAAAGCGTCTGAGCAGTTCTTC
TRBJ2-7 TRBV12-3/TRBV12-4 TRBD1 NA CASSLEGQGFGEQYF TGTGCCAGCAGTTTAGAGGGACAGGGATTTGGCGAGCAGTACTTC
TRBJ2-3 TRBV7-2 NA many CASSLRDDTQYF TGTGCCAGCAGCCTGAGGGACGATACGCAGTATTTT
TRBJ2-1 TRBV7-2 NA many CASSQMSYNEQFF TGTGCCAGCAGCCAAATGTCATACAATGAGCAGTTCTTC
TRBJ2-6 TRBV11-2 NA NA CASSLGQTLSSGANVLTF TGTGCCAGCAGCTTAGGACAGACCCTCAGCTCTGGGGCCAACGTCCTGACTTTC
TRBJ1-2 TRBV4-2 NA few CASSQDWVQNYGYTF TGTGCCAGCAGCCAAGATTGGGTTCAGAACTATGGCTACACCTTC
TRBJ2-3 TRBV4-2 NA many CASSQAPAVTDTQYF TGTGCCAGCAGCCAAGCCCCAGCGGTCACAGATACGCAGTATTTT
TRBJ2-4 TRBV7-2 NA few CASRQGLFIQYF TGTGCCAGCCGGCAGGGCCTTTTCATTCAGTACTTC
TRBJ2-3 TRBV20-1 NA many CSARDWGSGDTQYF TGCAGTGCTAGAGATTGGGGGAGTGGAGATACGCAGTATTTT
TRBJ1-2 TRBV29-1 TRBD1 many CSANGQGNYGYTF TGCAGCGCGAATGGACAGGGGAACTATGGCTACACCTTC
TRBJ1-3 TRBV12-3/TRBV12-4 NA NA CASSFSVRGSAIYF TGTGCCAGCAGTTTTTCGGTCCGAGGGAGCGCCATATATTTT
TRBJ2-1 TRBV6-4 NA NA CASSDSWRTEQFF TGTGCCAGCAGTGACTCTTGGAGAACTGAGCAGTTCTTC
TRBJ2-2 TRBV5-5 NA NA CASSPGPDSGELFF TGTGCCAGCAGCCCTGGCCCGGACAGCGGGGAGCTGTTTTTT
TRBJ2-7 TRBV4-2 NA NA CASSQDRREYEQYF TGTGCCAGCAGCCAAGATCGCAGAGAGTACGAGCAGTACTTC
TRBJ2-3 TRBV5-5 NA few CASSHDSTDTQYF TGTGCCAGCAGTCACGACAGCACAGATACGCAGTATTTT
TRBJ2-3 TRBV7-2 NA few CASSSTALGGGTDTQYF TGTGCCAGCAGCTCGACCGCACTAGGGGGTGGAACAGATACGCAGTATTTT
TRBJ2-7 TRBV9 NA few CASSVGVGQGTYEQYF TGTGCCAGCAGCGTAGGAGTTGGTCAGGGAACCTACGAGCAGTACTTC
TRBJ2-5 TRBV4-1 NA NA CASSQVSQGGETQYF TGCGCCAGCAGCCAAGTTTCCCAGGGCGGAGAGACCCAGTACTTC
TRBJ2-1 TRBV12-3/TRBV12-4 TRBD2 medium-sized CASSFISGGARSLAYNEQFF TGTGCCAGCAGTTTTATTAGCGGGGGGGCAAGGTCCCTCGCCTACAATGAGCAGTTCTTC
TRBJ1-5 TRBV12-3/TRBV12-4 NA many CASSSGRGGDRFYSNQPQHF TGTGCCAGCAGTTCAGGCCGAGGAGGAGACAGGTTCTATAGCAATCAGCCCCAGCATTTT
TRBJ1-1 TRBV3-1 NA many CASSQVGTNTEAFF TGTGCCAGCAGCCAAGTTGGGACGAACACTGAAGCTTTCTTT
TRBJ2-7 TRBV4-3 NA NA CASSPAADGSYEQYF TGCGCCAGCAGCCCCGCGGCAGACGGCTCCTACGAGCAGTACTTC
TRBJ2-3 TRBV12-3/TRBV12-4 NA NA CASSFLQSTDTQYF TGTGCCAGCAGTTTTCTACAGAGCACAGATACGCAGTATTTT
TRBJ1-2 TRBV7-9 NA NA CASSSLGGYTF TGTGCCAGCAGCTCCCTTGGCGGCTACACCTTC
TRBJ2-3 TRBV20-1 NA NA CSAKPGGPEDTQYF TGCAGTGCTAAACCCGGGGGGCCTGAAGATACGCAGTATTTT
TRBJ2-3 TRBV6-1 TRBD2 few CASTKTSGTDTQYF TGTGCCAGCACCAAGACTAGCGGCACAGATACGCAGTATTTT
TRBJ1-2 TRBV6-5 NA NA CASSYSNVQGGIYGYTF TGTGCCAGCAGTTACTCCAACGTCCAGGGTGGCATCTATGGCTACACCTTC
TRBJ2-7 TRBV28 TRBD1 many CASTRDRWGEQYF TGTGCCAGCACCCGGGACAGATGGGGGGAGCAGTACTTC
TRBJ2-2 TRBV6-4 NA few CASRGIRGTGELFF TGTGCCAGCAGAGGCATTCGGGGGACCGGGGAGCTGTTTTTT
TRBJ1-2 TRBV2 TRBD1 NA CATGQENYGYTF TGTGCCACCGGACAGGAGAACTATGGCTACACCTTC
TRBJ2-6 TRBV18 NA few CASSESLGSGANVLTF TGTGCCAGCTCAGAATCCTTGGGATCTGGGGCCAACGTCCTGACTTTC
TRBJ2-5 TRBV5-1 TRBD1 many CASSLQGEETQYF TGCGCCAGCAGCTTACAGGGGGAAGAGACCCAGTACTTC
TRBJ1-3 TRBV5-1 TRBD1 NA CASSLGDRGPGNTIYF TGCGCCAGCAGCTTGGGGGACAGGGGGCCTGGAAACACCATATATTTT
TRBJ2-5 TRBV12-3/TRBV12-4 TRBD2 many CASSLLAGPETQYF TGTGCCAGCAGTCTCTTAGCGGGACCAGAGACCCAGTACTTC
TRBJ2-1 TRBV20-1 NA few CSPGGGSYNEQFF TGCAGTCCGGGTGGCGGCTCCTACAATGAGCAGTTCTTC
TRBJ2-2 TRBV18 NA few CASSPDPNTGELFF TGTGCCAGCTCACCGGACCCGAACACCGGGGAGCTGTTTTTT